This entry concerns a single T cell receptor (beta chain). The antigen is undetermined. J lost 6 bases, V lost 0 bases, and 6 bases had no gene match. This CDR3 contains 16 residues. The germline CDR1 and CDR2 sequences are MGHRA and YSYEKL. Generated by immunoSEQ multiplex PCR, the TCRdb table keeps only in-frame clones and is missing some. The data show about 35,000 clones, around 80% seen once. This sample was included in a study of T cells in tumors after PD-1 blockade. Study-level background: Treatment was either pembrolizumab 200 mg every 3 weeks or cemiplimab 350 mg every 2 weeks. Peripheral blood samples averaged 36,536 unique clonotypes and roughly 110,000 templates. Notes on the study in general: Some novel exhausted tumor clones appeared in pre-treatment blood, suggesting peripheral recruitment.

Tumor or blood genomic DNA was sequenced, with inputs of about 600 ng to 6,500 ng. The chain recombines TRBV4-1 with TRBJ2-5, with 11 bases lining up with TRBD2. Specimen: PBMCs, collected before anti-PD-1 treatment. The receptor was derived from a human donor with basal cell carcinoma. CDR3 sequence reads: CASSQEVAGGPKTQYF. For the CDR3, the DNA is TGCGCCAGCAGCCAAGAGGTAGCGGGAGGGCCGAAGACCCAGTACTTC.